Below are 6 T cell receptor beta chains sequenced from a single sample in a study of cytomegalovirus exposure and HLA in healthy donors. Amplification used 60 Vbeta primers and 13 Jbeta primers. Clones were sequenced by immunoSEQ multiplex PCR, and TCRdb holds only the in-frame ones, with some missing. Counted here are 150,000 to 200,000 clones, around 84% occurring once; the ten biggest clones make up approximately 1.5%. The sample consisted of PBMCs. The receptors originated from a woman in her late teens or twenties in good health and CMV-seronegative.

For the CDR3, the DNA is TGTGCCAGCAGTGAAGGTTGGTATGTAGCGGGAAGCACAGATACGCAGTATTTT. This codes for CASSEGWYVAGSTDTQYF. The chain uses TRBV6-1 and TRBJ2-3, with 8 bases fitting TRBD2. Germline loops: CDR1 MNHNS, CDR2 SASEGT. V shed 1 base, J shed 0 bases, and the junction held 9 bases outside the gene matches. The CDR3 sequence is 18 residues long.

The rearrangement links TRBV6-1 to TRBJ1-1; D possibly corresponds to TRBD1 (5 bases). The V and J ends lost 4 bases and 0 bases respectively, with 6 bases between them. The CDR3 loop spans 13 amino acids. Germline values: CDR1 MNHNS, CDR2 SASEGT. CDR3 bases: TGTGCCAGCAGTGGCAGGGTGAACACTGAAGCTTTCTTT. Translated, it gives CASSGRVNTEAFF.

The sample holds a few counts of this clone. CDR3 sequence: CASSTLAGVTDTQYF. The CDR3 DNA is TGCGCCAGTTCCACCCTAGCGGGAGTCACAGATACGCAGTATTTT. The chain employs TRBV10-2 and TRBJ2-3; 10 nucleotides agree with TRBD2. Germline CDR1 WSHSY, CDR2 SAAADI. The CDR3 extends over 15 amino acids. V gave up 9 bases and J gave up 2 bases; unmatched junction bases: 8.

The genes are TRBV6-6 and TRBJ2-1; 10 bases match TRBD2. The V and J ends lost 7 bases and 5 bases, in that order; junction bases with no gene match: 5. There are 14 residues in the CDR3. CDR1 is MNHNY and CDR2 is SVGAGI in the germline V gene (reference sequence). The CDR3 DNA is TGTGCCAGCACTCTTAGCGGGGGGAACAATGAGCAGTTCTTC. Residues: CASTLSGGNNEQFF.

The chain carries TRBV19 and TRBJ2-6; D ambiguous. Trimming removed 7 bases from V and 4 bases from J, with 8 bases in between. CDR1 and CDR2 from the germline V gene are LNHDA and SQIVND (reference sequence). The CDR3 extends over 13 amino acids. CDR3 amino acids: CASILAGANVLTF. The CDR3 bases are TGTGCCAGTATCCTTGCGGGGGCCAACGTCCTGACTTTC.

To note about this clone: An end of the junction does not agree with germline; a read error may underlie this. V and J are TRBV29-1 and TRBJ2-7; weak D call: TRBD2 (6 bases). The CDR3 extends over 10 amino acids. In germline, CDR1 is SQVTM, CDR2 ANQGSEA. CDR3 nucleotides: TGCAGCGTTGAAGGGGGGGAGGCGTTCTTC. It translates to CSVEGGEAFF.